These 3 T cell receptor beta chains originate from one sample sequenced in a study of blood T cell repertoires in COVID-19. Libraries were prepared by immunoSEQ multiplex PCR; TCRdb keeps only in-frame clonotypes and omits some of them. The table includes 240,000 or so clones, about 84% detected once. The sample taken for sequencing was PBMCs or T cells enriched from blood (not recorded which). These receptor sequences come from a woman in her 50s who had recovered from COVID-19.

The chain is built from TRBV30 and TRBJ1-1; D is unclear. The V gene's germline CDR1 is GTSNPN and CDR2 SVGIG (reference sequence). The CDR3 is 12 amino acids. V was trimmed by 1 base and J by 3 bases, leaving 6 bases between them. CDR3: CAWSALDTEAFF. The CDR3 DNA reads TGTGCCTGGAGTGCCCTCGACACTGAAGCTTTCTTT.

The rearrangement joins TRBV7-3 to TRBJ1-1; possible D gene TRBD1, 5 bases. V was cut by 2 bases and J by 1 base, with 8 bases left in between. Germline V gene lookup returns CDR1 SGHTA and CDR2 FQGTGA. The CDR3 length is 14 residues. The DNA for the CDR3 is TGTGCCAGCAGCTTAGGGGGGACGAACACTGAAGCTTTCTTT. Its protein is CASSLGGTNTEAFF. Using reference TRBV7-3 and TRBJ1-1 for the parts outside the CDR3, the full variable domain is GAGVSQTPSNKVTEKGKYVELRCDPISGHTALYWYRQSLGQGPEFLIYFQGTGAADDSGLPNDRFFAVRPEGSVSTLKIQRTERGDSAVYLCASSLGGTNTEAFFGQGTRLTVV.

In nucleotides, the CDR3 is TGCGCCAGCAGCCAAGCCTCCAGGATTTCTAGCGGGAGGGTGGATACGCAGTATTTT. Protein: CASSQASRISSGRVDTQYF. The chain couples TRBV4-3 to TRBJ2-3; the match to TRBD2 covers 12 bases. The CDR3 length is 19 residues. In germline, CDR1 is LGHNA, CDR2 YSLEER. After removal of 1 base from V and 6 bases from J, the junction contained 14 bases not matched to a gene.